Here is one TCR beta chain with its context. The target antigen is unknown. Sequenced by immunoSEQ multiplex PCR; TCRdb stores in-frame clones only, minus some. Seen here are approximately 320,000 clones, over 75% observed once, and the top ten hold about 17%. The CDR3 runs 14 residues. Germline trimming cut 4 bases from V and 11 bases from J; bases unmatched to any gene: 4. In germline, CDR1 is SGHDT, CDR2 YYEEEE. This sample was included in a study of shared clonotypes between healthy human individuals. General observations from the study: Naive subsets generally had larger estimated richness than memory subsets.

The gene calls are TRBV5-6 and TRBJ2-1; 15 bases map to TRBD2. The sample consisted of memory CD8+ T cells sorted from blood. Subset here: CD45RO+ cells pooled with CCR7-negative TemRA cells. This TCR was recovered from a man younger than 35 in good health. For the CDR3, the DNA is TGTGCCAGCAGCGACGGACTAGCGGGAGGGAAGCAGTTCTTC. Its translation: CASSDGLAGGKQFF.